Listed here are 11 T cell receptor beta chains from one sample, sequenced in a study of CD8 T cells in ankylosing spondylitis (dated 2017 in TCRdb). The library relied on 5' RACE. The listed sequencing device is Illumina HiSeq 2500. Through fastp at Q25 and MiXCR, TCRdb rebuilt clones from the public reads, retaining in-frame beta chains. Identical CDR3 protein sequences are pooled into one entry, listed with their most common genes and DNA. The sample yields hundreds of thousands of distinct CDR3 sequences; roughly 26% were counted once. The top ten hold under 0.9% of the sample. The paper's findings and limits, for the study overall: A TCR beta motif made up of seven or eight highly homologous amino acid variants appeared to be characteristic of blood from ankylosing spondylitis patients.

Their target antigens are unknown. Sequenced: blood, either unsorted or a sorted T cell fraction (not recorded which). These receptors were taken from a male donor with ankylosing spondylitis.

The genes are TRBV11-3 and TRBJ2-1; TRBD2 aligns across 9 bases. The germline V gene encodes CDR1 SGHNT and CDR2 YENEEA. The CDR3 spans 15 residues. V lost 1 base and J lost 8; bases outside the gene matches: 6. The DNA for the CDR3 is TGTGCCAGCAGCTTAGGACTAGCGGAACGGGATGAGCAGTTCTTC. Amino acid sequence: CASSLGLAERDEQFF.

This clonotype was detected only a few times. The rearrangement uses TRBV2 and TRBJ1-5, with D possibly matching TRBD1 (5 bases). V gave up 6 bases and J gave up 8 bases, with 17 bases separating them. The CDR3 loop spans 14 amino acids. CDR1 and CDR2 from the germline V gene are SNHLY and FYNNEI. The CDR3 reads CASRGDLSTEPQHF. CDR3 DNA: TGTGCCAGCAGGGGGGACCTCTCTACGGAGCCCCAGCATTTT.

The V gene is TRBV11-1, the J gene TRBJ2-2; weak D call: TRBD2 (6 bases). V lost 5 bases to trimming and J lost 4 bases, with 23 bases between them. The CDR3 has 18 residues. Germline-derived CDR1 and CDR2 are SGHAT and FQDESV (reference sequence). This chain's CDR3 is CASSPRGRGEVPTGELFF. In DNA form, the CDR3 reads TGTGCCAGCAGCCCCCGGGGTCGCGGGGAGGTGCCCACCGGGGAGCTGTTTTTT.

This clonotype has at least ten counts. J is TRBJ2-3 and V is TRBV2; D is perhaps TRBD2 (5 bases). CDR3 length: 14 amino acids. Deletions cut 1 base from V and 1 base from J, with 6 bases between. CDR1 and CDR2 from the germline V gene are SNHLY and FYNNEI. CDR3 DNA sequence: TGTGCCAGCAGTGAAGGGGGAGGCACAGATACGCAGTATTTT. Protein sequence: CASSEGGGTDTQYF.

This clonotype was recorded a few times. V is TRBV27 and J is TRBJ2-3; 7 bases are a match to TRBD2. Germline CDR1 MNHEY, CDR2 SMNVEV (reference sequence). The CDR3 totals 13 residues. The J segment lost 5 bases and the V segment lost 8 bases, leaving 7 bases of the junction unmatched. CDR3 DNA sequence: TGTGCCAGCGGGGGGAGGGGAAAAGATACGCAGTATTTT. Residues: CASGGRGKDTQYF.

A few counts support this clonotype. CDR3: CASSSTEGGPEAFF. The CDR3 nucleotides are TGTGCCAGCAGTTCTACCGAGGGAGGCCCTGAAGCTTTCTTT. The chain links TRBV7-2 to TRBJ1-1; D gene uncertain. CDR3 size: 14 residues. Germline V CDR1 and CDR2: SGHTA, FQGNSA. V lost 6 bases, J lost 6 bases, and 17 bases lay in between.

In nucleotides, the CDR3 is TGTGCCAGCAGCCCGGACAAGACTTATGGCTACACCTTC. It encodes CASSPDKTYGYTF. This rearrangement joins TRBV7-9 to TRBJ1-2; D might be TRBD1 (5 bases). The germline gives CDR1 SEHNR, CDR2 FQNEAQ (reference sequence). Trimming removed 5 bases from V and 5 bases from J, with 12 bases in between. The CDR3 contains 13 residues.

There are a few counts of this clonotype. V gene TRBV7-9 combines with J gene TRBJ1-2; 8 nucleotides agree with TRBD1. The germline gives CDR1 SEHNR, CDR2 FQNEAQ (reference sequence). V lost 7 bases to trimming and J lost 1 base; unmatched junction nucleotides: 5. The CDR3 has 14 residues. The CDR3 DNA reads TGTGCCAGCACCGAGACAGGGGTTAACTATGGCTACACCTTC. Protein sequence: CASTETGVNYGYTF. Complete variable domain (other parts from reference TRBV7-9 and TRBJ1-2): DTGVSQNPRHKITKRGQNVTFRCDPISEHNRLYWYRQTLGQGPEFLTYFQNEAQLEKSRLLSDRFSAERPKGSFSTLEIQRTEQGDSAMYLCASTETGVNYGYTFGSGTRLTVV.

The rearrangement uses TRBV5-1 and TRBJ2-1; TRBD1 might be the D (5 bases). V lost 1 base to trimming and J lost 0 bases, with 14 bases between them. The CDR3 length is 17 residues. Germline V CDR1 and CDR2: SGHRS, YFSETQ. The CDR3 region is CASSLSGNLGSYNEQFF. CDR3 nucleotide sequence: TGCGCCAGCAGCTTGTCAGGGAATCTGGGCTCCTACAATGAGCAGTTCTTC.

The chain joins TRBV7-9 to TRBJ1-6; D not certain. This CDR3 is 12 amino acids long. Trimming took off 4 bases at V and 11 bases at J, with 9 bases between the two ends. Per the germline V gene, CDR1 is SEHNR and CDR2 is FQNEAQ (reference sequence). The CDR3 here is CASSSSYPPLHF. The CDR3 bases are TGTGCCAGCAGCTCCAGTTACCCACCCCTCCACTTT.

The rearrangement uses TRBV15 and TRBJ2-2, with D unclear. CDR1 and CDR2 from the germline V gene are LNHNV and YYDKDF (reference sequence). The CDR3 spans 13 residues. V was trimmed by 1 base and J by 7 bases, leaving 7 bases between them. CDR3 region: CATSRADIGELFF. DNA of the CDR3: TGTGCCACCAGCAGAGCGGATATCGGGGAGCTGTTTTTT. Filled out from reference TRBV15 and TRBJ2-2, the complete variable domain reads DAMVIQNPRYQVTQFGKPVTLSCSQTLNHNVMYWYQQKSSQAPKLLFHYYDKDFNNEADTPDNFQSRRPNTSFCFLDIRSPGLGDTAMYLCATSRADIGELFFGEGSRLTVL.